A single sample gave rise to the 22 T cell receptor beta chains below, sequenced in a study of T cell responses to AZD1222 COVID-19 vaccine. Here immunoSEQ multiplex PCR was the method, and the copy in TCRdb shows in-frame clones only, minus some. The data show some 96,000 clones, approximately 90% seen once. The material sequenced was peripheral blood, taken on day 0 of AZD1222 vaccination. These TCRs come from an adult in good health.

This rearrangement joins TRBV5-6 to TRBJ1-2; D might be TRBD1 (5 bases). Trimming took 0 bases from V and 2 from J, leaving 14 bases between them. This CDR3 comprises 16 residues. The germline CDR1 and CDR2 sequences are SGHDT and YYEEEE. The DNA of the CDR3 is TGTGCCAGCAGCTTGGTCCTTGTGGGGGGGAACTATGGCTACACCTTC. Its protein product is CASSLVLVGGNYGYTF.

Only one count was recorded for this clone. The chain couples TRBV5-1 to TRBJ2-5, with TRBD2 matching 8 bases. The CDR3 length is 13 residues. Per the germline V gene, CDR1 is SGHRS and CDR2 is YFSETQ. The V and J ends lost 10 bases and 1 base, in that order; junction bases with no gene match: 6. In DNA form, the CDR3 reads TGCGCCTCGGGTAGCGGGATCCAAGAGACCCAGTACTTC. Amino acids: CASGSGIQETQYF.

The gene calls are TRBV7-9 and TRBJ2-1, with D perhaps matching TRBD1 or TRBD2 (8 bases each). The germline V gene has CDR1 SEHNR and CDR2 FQNEAQ (reference sequence). V lost 5 bases to trimming and J lost 10 bases, with 24 bases between them. There are 16 residues in the CDR3. DNA for the CDR3: TGTGCCAGCAGCCTCGGAGCGGGAGCCGACAGGGGCGAGCAGTTCTTC. The encoded protein is CASSLGAGADRGEQFF.

The rearrangement uses TRBV6-1 and TRBJ1-4; D is undetermined. V lost 3 bases and J 4 bases, leaving 15 bases between the germline ends. The V gene's germline CDR1 is MNHNS and CDR2 SASEGT. The CDR3 runs 16 residues. The CDR3 loop reads CASSDGPIRDNEKLFF. For the CDR3, the DNA is TGTGCCAGCAGTGACGGACCGATTCGGGATAATGAAAAACTGTTTTTT.

This clone has only one observation. The chain uses TRBV29-1 and TRBJ1-1, with a possible D match to TRBD1 (5 bases). V was cut by 4 bases and J by 3 bases, with 12 bases left in between. Germline V CDR1 and CDR2: SQVTM, ANQGSEA. The CDR3 runs to 13 residues. Here the CDR3 reads CSVVEQEDTEAFF. DNA for the CDR3: TGCAGCGTTGTGGAACAGGAGGACACTGAAGCTTTCTTT.

The V gene is TRBV3-1 (or the pseudogene TRBV3-2), the J gene TRBJ2-7, with 11 nucleotides matching TRBD1. Trimming cost V 4 bases and J 4 bases; bases outside gene matches: 3. CDR3 length: 14 residues. CDR1 is LGHDT and CDR2 is YNNKEL in the germline V gene (reference sequence). CDR3 loop: CASSLGTGGYEQYF. CDR3 in DNA: TGTGCCAGCAGCCTCGGGACAGGGGGGTACGAGCAGTACTTC.

The CDR3: CASSVSGSSYNEQFF. The DNA of the CDR3 is TGTGCCAGCAGCGTGAGCGGGAGCTCCTACAATGAGCAGTTCTTC. This chain joins TRBV7-3 and TRBJ2-1; 8 bases match TRBD2. The CDR3 has 15 residues. V shed 5 bases and J 0 bases; nucleotides not matched to a gene: 3. Germline V gene sequence: CDR1 SGHTA, CDR2 FQGTGA.

The V and J genes are TRBV20-1 and TRBJ2-3; D gene uncertain. The CDR3 consists of 11 residues. The germline V gene encodes CDR1 DFQATT and CDR2 SNEGSKA (reference sequence). Trimming stripped 6 bases from V and 0 bases from J, with 4 bases between. CDR3 coding DNA: TGCAGTGCGTACAGCACAGATACGCAGTATTTT. Amino acids: CSAYSTDTQYF.

J is TRBJ1-6 and V is TRBV10-3; 9 nucleotides match TRBD1. Germline CDR1 is ENHRY and CDR2 is SYGVKD. The CDR3 contains 16 residues. Trimming at V came to 2 bases and at J to 2 bases, leaving 1 base not matched to a gene. CDR3 nucleotides: TGTGCCATCAGTGAGGGGGACAGGGCCTATAATTCACCCCTCCACTTT. Protein sequence: CAISEGDRAYNSPLHF.

The chain combines TRBV30 with TRBJ1-2; D is perhaps TRBD1 (6 bases). The V gene's germline CDR1 is GTSNPN and CDR2 SVGIG (reference sequence). The V end was cut by 1 base, the J end by 6 bases, with 15 bases between. This CDR3 comprises 14 residues. The CDR3 loop reads CAWSAPGEGDGYTF. The CDR3 DNA is TGTGCCTGGAGTGCCCCAGGGGAAGGCGATGGCTACACCTTC.

CDR3 amino acids: CASSSRTGWNYGYTF. The CDR3 DNA is TGTGCCAGCAGCTCACGGACAGGGTGGAACTATGGCTACACCTTC. The chain employs TRBV13 and TRBJ1-2; the match to TRBD1 covers 8 bases. The germline V gene encodes CDR1 PRHDT and CDR2 FYEKMQ (reference sequence). The CDR3 is made up of 15 amino acids. V lost 4 bases, J lost 2 bases, and 6 bases stayed unmatched.

There are a few counts of this clone. The CDR3 DNA reads as TGTGCCATCAGTGAGGGGGTAGCTTGGTACAATGAGCAGTTCTTC. It is translated as CAISEGVAWYNEQFF. This chain connects TRBV10-3 to TRBJ2-1; no clear D. The germline gives CDR1 ENHRY, CDR2 SYGVKD. V was clipped by 2 bases and J by 4 bases, with 12 bases between them. The CDR3 contains 15 residues.

This clone was recorded a few times. The chain employs TRBV7-6 and TRBJ2-7; no definite D call. This CDR3 comprises 16 residues. CDR1 is SGHVS, CDR2 FNYEAQ, per germline. Trimming cost V 5 bases and J 5 bases, with 22 bases left between them. The CDR3 loop is CASSHLLRSSMDEQYF. The CDR3 DNA reads TGTGCCAGCAGCCACCTCCTTAGATCCAGTATGGACGAGCAGTACTTC.

The chain combines TRBV7-8 with TRBJ2-3; no clear D. CDR3 length equals 15 residues. Deletions cut 3 bases from V and 0 bases from J, with 10 bases between. Germline lookup yields CDR1 SGHVS and CDR2 FQNEAQ. Here the CDR3 reads CASSFEPHSTDTQYF. In DNA form, the CDR3 reads TGTGCCAGCAGCTTCGAACCCCACAGCACAGATACGCAGTATTTT.

V is TRBV3-1 (or the pseudogene TRBV3-2) and J is TRBJ2-1; TRBD2 matches at 10 bases. The J segment lost 12 bases and the V segment lost 0 bases, leaving 11 bases of the junction unmatched. The CDR3 spans 16 residues. The germline CDR1 and CDR2 sequences are LGHDT and YNNKEL (reference sequence). CDR3 loop: CASSQDRAGGSVGQFF. The CDR3, as DNA: TGTGCCAGCAGCCAAGATCGAGCGGGAGGGTCGGTGGGGCAGTTCTTC.

This rearrangement joins TRBV12-3 or TRBV12-4 to TRBJ1-1; TRBD1 agrees at 8 bases. Trimming cost V 6 bases and J 11 bases; bases outside gene matches: 8. The CDR3 covers 12 residues. CDR3 in DNA: TGTGCCAGCAGCCGCGGACAGGGTGAGGCTTTCTTT. Residues: CASSRGQGEAFF.

This chain uses TRBV5-5 with TRBJ1-5; 8 nucleotides align to TRBD1. CDR3 length equals 14 residues. V was clipped by 2 bases and J by 4 bases; unmatched bases: 2. Germline lookup yields CDR1 SGHKS and CDR2 YYEKEE (reference sequence). The CDR3 region is CASSLRDRNQPQHF. CDR3 bases: TGTGCCAGCAGCTTAAGGGACAGGAATCAGCCCCAGCATTTT.

The sample holds a few counts of this clone. This sequence joins TRBV6-5 and TRBJ1-6; D is unclear. The germline V and J ends were trimmed by 6 bases and 10 bases, with 13 bases remaining between them. Germline V lookup: CDR1 MNHEY, CDR2 SVGAGI. The CDR3 is 13 residues long. The CDR3 DNA follows: TGTGCCAGCAGGCTGGAATCGGGATCACCCCTCCACTTT. This translates into CASRLESGSPLHF.

In this sample, this clone turned up once. V is TRBV5-1 and J is TRBJ2-1; D gene uncertain. The CDR3 has 15 amino acids. The germline gives CDR1 SGHRS, CDR2 YFSETQ. V dropped 1 base and J dropped 0 bases, with 8 bases sitting between them. The CDR3 spells CASSLQASSYNEQFF. The CDR3 DNA is TGCGCCAGCAGCTTGCAAGCTAGCTCCTACAATGAGCAGTTCTTC.

This chain connects TRBV29-1 to TRBJ2-5, with no clear D. V was pared by 8 bases and J by 5 bases, with 15 bases between. The germline gives CDR1 SQVTM, CDR2 ANQGSEA. This CDR3 spans 12 amino acids. CDR3 sequence: CSYYLGAETQYF. CDR3 bases: TGCAGCTATTACCTCGGTGCGGAGACCCAGTACTTC.

This clone appeared a single time. The chain is built from TRBV6-6 and TRBJ2-7; possible D gene TRBD1, 6 bases. The CDR3 is made up of 15 amino acids. V lost 8 bases to trimming and J lost 6 bases, with 23 bases between them. Germline lookup yields CDR1 MNHNY and CDR2 SVGAGI (reference sequence). The CDR3 nucleotides read TGTGCCAGCGAGGGGGACGGGAACCCAAACGGCGAGCAGTACTTC. It is translated as CASEGDGNPNGEQYF.

The rearrangement links TRBV4-1 to TRBJ2-1, with D uncertain. Trimming took off 3 bases at V and 6 bases at J, with 9 bases between the two ends. CDR3 length equals 13 residues. Germline V gene sequence: CDR1 MGHRA, CDR2 YSYEKL. The CDR3 bases are TGCGCCAGCAGCCAGGGTCCAGCCAATGAGCAGTTCTTC. Its protein product is CASSQGPANEQFF.